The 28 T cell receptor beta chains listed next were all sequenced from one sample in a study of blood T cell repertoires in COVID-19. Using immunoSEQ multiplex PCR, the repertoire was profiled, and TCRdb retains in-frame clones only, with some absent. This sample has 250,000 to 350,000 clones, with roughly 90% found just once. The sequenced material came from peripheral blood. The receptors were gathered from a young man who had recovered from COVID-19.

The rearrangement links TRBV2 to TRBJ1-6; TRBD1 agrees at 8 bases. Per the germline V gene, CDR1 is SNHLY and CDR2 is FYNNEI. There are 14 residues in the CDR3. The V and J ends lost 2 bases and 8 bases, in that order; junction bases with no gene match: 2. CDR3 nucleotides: TGTGCCAGCAGTGAAAGACAGGGGTATTCACCCCTCCACTTT. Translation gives CASSERQGYSPLHF.

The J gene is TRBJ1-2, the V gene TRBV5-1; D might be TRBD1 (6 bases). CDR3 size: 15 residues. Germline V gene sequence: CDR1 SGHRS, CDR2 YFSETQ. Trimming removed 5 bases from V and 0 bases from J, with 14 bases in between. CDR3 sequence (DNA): TGCGCCAGCAGGAATGACAGGAGCCCTAACTATGGCTACACCTTC. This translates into CASRNDRSPNYGYTF.

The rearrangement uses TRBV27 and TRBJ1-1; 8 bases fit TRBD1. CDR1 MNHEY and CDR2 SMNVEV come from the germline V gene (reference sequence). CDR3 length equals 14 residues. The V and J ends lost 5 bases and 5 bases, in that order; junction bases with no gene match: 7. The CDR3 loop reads CASSETRGQTEAFF. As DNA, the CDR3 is TGTGCCAGCAGTGAGACCAGGGGGCAAACTGAAGCTTTCTTT.

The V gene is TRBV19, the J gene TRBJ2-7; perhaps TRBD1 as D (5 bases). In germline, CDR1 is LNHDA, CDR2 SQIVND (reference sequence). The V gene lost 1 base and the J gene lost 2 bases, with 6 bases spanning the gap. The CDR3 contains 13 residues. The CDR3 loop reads CASSIGQPYEQYF. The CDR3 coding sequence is TGTGCCAGTAGTATAGGACAGCCCTACGAGCAGTACTTC. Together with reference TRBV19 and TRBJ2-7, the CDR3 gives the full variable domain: DGGITQSPKYLFRKEGQNVTLSCEQNLNHDAMYWYRQDPGQGLRLIYYSQIVNDFQKGDIAEGYSVSREKKESFPLTVTSAQKNPTAFYLCASSIGQPYEQYFGPGTRLTVT.

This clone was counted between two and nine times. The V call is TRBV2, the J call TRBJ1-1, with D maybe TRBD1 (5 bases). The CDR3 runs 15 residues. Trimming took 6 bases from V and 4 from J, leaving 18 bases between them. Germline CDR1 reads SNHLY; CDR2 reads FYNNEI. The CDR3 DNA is TGTGCCAGCAGAGGGGTGGAGGGAACCATCACTGAAGCTTTCTTT. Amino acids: CASRGVEGTITEAFF. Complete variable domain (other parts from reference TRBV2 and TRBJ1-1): EPEVTQTPSHQVTQMGQEVILRCVPISNHLYFYWYRQILGQKVEFLVSFYNNEISEKSEIFDDQFSVERPDGSNFTLKIRSTKLEDSAMYFCASRGVEGTITEAFFGQGTRLTVV.

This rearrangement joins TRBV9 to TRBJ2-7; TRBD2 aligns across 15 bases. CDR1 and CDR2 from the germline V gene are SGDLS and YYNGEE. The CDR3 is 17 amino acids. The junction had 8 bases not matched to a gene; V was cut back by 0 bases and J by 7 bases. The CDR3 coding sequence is TGTGCCAGCAGCGTAGGGGAGGGACTAGCGGGAGGACGTGAGCAGTACTTC. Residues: CASSVGEGLAGGREQYF.

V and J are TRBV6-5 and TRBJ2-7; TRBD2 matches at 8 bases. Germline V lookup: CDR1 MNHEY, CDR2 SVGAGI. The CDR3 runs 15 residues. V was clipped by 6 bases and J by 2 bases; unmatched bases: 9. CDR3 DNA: TGTGCCAGCAGCCTACTAGCGGACCCTACCTACGAGCAGTACTTC. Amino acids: CASSLLADPTYEQYF.

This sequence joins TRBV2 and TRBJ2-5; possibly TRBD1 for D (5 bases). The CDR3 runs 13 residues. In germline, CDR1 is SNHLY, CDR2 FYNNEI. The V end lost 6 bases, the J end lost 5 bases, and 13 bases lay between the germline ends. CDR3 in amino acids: CASRGPSGETQYF. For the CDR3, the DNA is TGTGCCAGCAGGGGGCCGTCCGGGGAGACCCAGTACTTC.

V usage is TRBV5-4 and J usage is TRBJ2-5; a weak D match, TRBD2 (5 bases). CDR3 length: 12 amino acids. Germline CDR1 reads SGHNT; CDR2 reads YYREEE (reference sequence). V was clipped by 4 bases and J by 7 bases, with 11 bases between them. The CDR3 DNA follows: TGTGCCAGCAGCGCCCCAGAGGGGACCCAGTACTTC. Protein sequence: CASSAPEGTQYF.

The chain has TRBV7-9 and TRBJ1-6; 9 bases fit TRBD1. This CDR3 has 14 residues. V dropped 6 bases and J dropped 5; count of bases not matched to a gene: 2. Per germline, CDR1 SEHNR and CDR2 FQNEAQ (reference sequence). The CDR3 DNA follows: TGTGCCAGCAGGCGGACAGGGGATAATTCACCCCTCCACTTT. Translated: CASRRTGDNSPLHF.

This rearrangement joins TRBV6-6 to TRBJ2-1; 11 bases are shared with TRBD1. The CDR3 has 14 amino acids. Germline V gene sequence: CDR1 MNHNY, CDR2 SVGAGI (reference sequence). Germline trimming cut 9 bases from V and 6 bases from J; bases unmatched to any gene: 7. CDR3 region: CASFGTGGTNEQFF. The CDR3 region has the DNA TGTGCCAGTTTCGGGACAGGGGGAACCAATGAGCAGTTCTTC.

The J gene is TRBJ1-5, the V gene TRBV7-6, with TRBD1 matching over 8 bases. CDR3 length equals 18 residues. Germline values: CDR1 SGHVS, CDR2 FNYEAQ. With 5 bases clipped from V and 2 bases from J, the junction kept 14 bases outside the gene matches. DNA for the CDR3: TGTGCCAGCAGCGAGGGCAGGGGGCGAAGTTGGGGCAATCAGCCCCAGCATTTT. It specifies CASSEGRGRSWGNQPQHF.

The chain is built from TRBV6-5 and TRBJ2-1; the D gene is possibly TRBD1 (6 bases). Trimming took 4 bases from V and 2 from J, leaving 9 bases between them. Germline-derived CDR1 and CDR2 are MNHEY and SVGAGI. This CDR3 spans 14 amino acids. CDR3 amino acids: CASSLRQAYNEQFF. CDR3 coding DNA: TGTGCCAGCAGTTTACGACAGGCCTACAATGAGCAGTTCTTC.

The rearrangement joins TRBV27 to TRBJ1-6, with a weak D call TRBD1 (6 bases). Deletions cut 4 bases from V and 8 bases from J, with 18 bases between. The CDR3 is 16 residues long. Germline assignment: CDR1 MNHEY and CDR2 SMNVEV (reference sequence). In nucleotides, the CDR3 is TGTGCCAGCAGTTACGAACAGGGTGAGGGGGATTCACCCCTCCACTTT. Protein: CASSYEQGEGDSPLHF.

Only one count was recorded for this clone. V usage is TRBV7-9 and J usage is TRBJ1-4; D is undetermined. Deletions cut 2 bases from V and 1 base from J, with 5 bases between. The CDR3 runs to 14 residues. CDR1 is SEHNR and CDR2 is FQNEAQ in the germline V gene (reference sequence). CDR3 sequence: CASSLRETNEKLFF. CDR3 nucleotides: TGTGCCAGCAGCTTAAGAGAAACTAATGAAAAACTGTTTTTT.

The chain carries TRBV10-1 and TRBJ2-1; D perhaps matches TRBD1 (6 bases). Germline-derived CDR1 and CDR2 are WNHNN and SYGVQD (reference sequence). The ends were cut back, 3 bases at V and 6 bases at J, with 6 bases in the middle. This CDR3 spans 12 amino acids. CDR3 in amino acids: CASSEGGNEQFF. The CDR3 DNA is TGCGCCAGCAGTGAAGGGGGCAATGAGCAGTTCTTC.

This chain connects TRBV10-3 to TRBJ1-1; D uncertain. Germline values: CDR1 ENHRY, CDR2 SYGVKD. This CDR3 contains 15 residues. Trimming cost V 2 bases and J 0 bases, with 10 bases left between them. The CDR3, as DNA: TGTGCCATCAGTGAGGACACCCCTTTGAACACTGAAGCTTTCTTT. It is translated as CAISEDTPLNTEAFF.

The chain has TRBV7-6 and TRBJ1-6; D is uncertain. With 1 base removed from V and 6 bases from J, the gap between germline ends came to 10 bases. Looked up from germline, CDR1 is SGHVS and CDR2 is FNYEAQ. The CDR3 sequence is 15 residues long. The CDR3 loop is CASSLGSGPNSPLHF. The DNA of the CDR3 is TGTGCCAGCAGCTTAGGCAGTGGGCCTAATTCACCCCTCCACTTT.

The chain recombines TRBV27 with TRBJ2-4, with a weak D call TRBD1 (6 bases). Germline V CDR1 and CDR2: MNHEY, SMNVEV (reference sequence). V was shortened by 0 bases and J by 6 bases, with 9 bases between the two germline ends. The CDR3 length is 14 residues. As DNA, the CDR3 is TGTGCCAGCAGTTTATCAGGCAGGGGAAACATTCAGTACTTC. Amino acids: CASSLSGRGNIQYF.

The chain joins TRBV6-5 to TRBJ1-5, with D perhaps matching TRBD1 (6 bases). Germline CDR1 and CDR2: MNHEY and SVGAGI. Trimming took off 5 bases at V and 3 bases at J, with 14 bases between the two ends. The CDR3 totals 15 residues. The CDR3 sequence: CASSPLKGDNQPQHF. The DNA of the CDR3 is TGTGCCAGCAGTCCCCTGAAGGGGGACAATCAGCCCCAGCATTTT.

This chain's CDR3 is CASSLGYPRDREYEQYF. The CDR3 DNA is TGCGCCAGCAGCTTGGGGTACCCCCGGGACAGGGAGTACGAGCAGTACTTC. The rearrangement joins TRBV5-1 to TRBJ2-7; 9 bases are a match to TRBD1. CDR1 SGHRS and CDR2 YFSETQ come from the germline V gene. Trimming at V came to 0 bases and at J to 4 bases, leaving 11 bases not matched to a gene. CDR3 length: 17 amino acids.

CDR3 sequence: CASSFPGGPNTEAFF. In DNA form, the CDR3 reads TGTGCCAGCAGTTTCCCCGGAGGACCGAACACTGAAGCTTTCTTT. This chain joins TRBV6-2 or TRBV6-3 and TRBJ1-1; D is unclear. The V gene lost 4 bases and the J gene lost 1 base, with 13 bases spanning the gap. The CDR3 runs 15 residues. Germline-derived CDR1 and CDR2 are MNHEY and SVGEGT.

The CDR3 coding sequence is TGTGCCAGCAGCTTAGAACGGAGGAATCAGCCCCAGCATTTT. Translating gives CASSLERRNQPQHF. The chain joins TRBV7-8 to TRBJ1-5; no reliable D call. V dropped 1 base and J dropped 4 bases, with 8 bases sitting between them. The CDR3 loop spans 14 amino acids. The germline CDR1 and CDR2 sequences are SGHVS and FQNEAQ. The variable domain in full, with the rest retrieved from reference TRBV7-8 and TRBJ1-5, is GAGVSQSPRYKVAKRGQDVALRCDPISGHVSLFWYQQALGQGPEFLTYFQNEAQLDKSGLPSDRFFAERPEGSVSTLKIQRTQQEDSAVYLCASSLERRNQPQHFGDGTRLSIL.

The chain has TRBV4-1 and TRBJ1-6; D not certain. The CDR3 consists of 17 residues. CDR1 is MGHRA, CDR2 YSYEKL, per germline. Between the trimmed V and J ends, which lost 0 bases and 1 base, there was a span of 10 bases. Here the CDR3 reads CASSQDEGRSYNSPLHF. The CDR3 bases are TGCGCCAGCAGCCAAGACGAAGGGAGGTCCTATAATTCACCCCTCCACTTT.

The CDR3 loop is CASSEGLAQETQYF. CDR3 nucleotide sequence: TGCGCCAGCAGTGAAGGACTAGCGCAAGAGACCCAGTACTTC. The chain recombines TRBV10-1 with TRBJ2-5; 9 bases are shared with TRBD2. Germline lookup yields CDR1 WNHNN and CDR2 SYGVQD (reference sequence). V gave up 3 bases and J gave up 2 bases; unmatched junction bases: 1. This CDR3 comprises 14 residues.

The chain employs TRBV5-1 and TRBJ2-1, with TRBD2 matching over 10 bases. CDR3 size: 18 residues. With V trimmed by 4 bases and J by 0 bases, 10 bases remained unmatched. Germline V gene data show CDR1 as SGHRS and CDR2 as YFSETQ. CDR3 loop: CASSAQGVAGGSYNEQFF. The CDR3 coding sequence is TGCGCCAGCAGCGCGCAGGGTGTAGCGGGAGGCTCCTACAATGAGCAGTTCTTC.

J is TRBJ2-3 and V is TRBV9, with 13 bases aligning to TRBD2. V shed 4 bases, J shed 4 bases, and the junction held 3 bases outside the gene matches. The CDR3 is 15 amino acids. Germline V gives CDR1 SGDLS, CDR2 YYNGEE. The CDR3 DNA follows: TGTGCCAGCAGCTGGACTAGCGGGAGCTCAGATACGCAGTATTTT. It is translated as CASSWTSGSSDTQYF.

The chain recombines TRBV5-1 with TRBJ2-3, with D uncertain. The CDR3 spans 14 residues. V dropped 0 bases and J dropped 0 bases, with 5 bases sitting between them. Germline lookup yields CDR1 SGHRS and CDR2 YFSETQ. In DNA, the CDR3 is TGCGCCAGCAGCTTGGGTCAGAGCACAGATACGCAGTATTTT. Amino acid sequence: CASSLGQSTDTQYF.